Listed below are T cell receptor beta chains from one sample, sequenced in a study of shared clonotypes between healthy human individuals. Libraries were prepared by immunoSEQ multiplex PCR; TCRdb keeps only in-frame clonotypes and omits some of them. The repertoire holds about 2.3 million clones, with 85% to 95% as singletons. Specimen: naive CD4+ T cells from PBMCs. All receptors come from a man aged 18-30 years in good health. Some clones in this sample may be carry-over from other donors' samples. CDR3s include the opening cysteine and the closing phenylalanine or tryptophan. D genes are given only for firm matches. Size is stated for part of the rows, as once, few or many counts, or as a class when the clone is expanded.

v_gene	abundance	j_gene	d_gene	CDR3nt	CDR3aa
TRBV14	-	TRBJ2-1	-	TGTGCCAGCAGCGGGAGGGGACTCAGGGGCAATGAGCAGTTCTTC	CASSGRGLRGNEQFF
TRBV27	-	TRBJ2-1	TRBD2	TGTGCCAGCAGTCCTGGGACTACCTACAATGAGCAGTTCTTC	CASSPGTTYNEQFF
TRBV5-4	once	TRBJ2-7	TRBD2	TGTGCCAGCAGCAACCGTGGTGGCGGGACTAGCGGCTCCTACGAGCAGTACTTC	CASSNRGGGTSGSYEQYF
TRBV30	-	TRBJ2-1	TRBD2	TGTGCCTATTTACTAGCGGGGGTGTACAATGAGCAGTTCTTC	CAYLLAGVYNEQFF
TRBV28	-	TRBJ2-1	TRBD2	TGTGCCAGCGGGACTAGCGGGAGCTACAATGAGCAGTTCTTC	CASGTSGSYNEQFF
TRBV2	-	TRBJ1-1	-	TGTGCCAGCAGAGTCCTAGGGAACACTGAAGCTTTCTTT	CASRVLGNTEAFF
TRBV18	-	TRBJ2-5	TRBD1	TGTGCCAGCTCACCACTAGGGACAGGGAGTCAAGAGACCCAGTACTTC	CASSPLGTGSQETQYF
TRBV4-1	-	TRBJ2-1	-	TGCGCCAGCAGCCAAGCCGCGGGCGGGGCCGCCTACAATGAGCAGTTCTTC	CASSQAAGGAAYNEQFF
TRBV2	-	TRBJ2-7	TRBD2	TGTGCCAGCAAGGCCCTGTTGGCGGGAGGTGATCGGTACTTC	CASKALLAGGDRYF
TRBV19	-	TRBJ2-7	TRBD2	TGTGCCAGTAGGCTATCGGGACTAGCGGGAGTAAACGAGCAGTACTTC	CASRLSGLAGVNEQYF
TRBV6-1	few	TRBJ1-3	-	TGTGCCAGCACGTCTTTTAACACCATATATTTT	CASTSFNTIYF
TRBV7-2	-	TRBJ1-1	-	TGTGCCAGCAGCTTCCAACAGACGGGGAGAACTGAAGCTTTCTTT	CASSFQQTGRTEAFF
TRBV9	-	TRBJ1-2	TRBD1	TGTGCCAGCAGCGGGCAGTGGACAGGGGTCTATGGCTACACCTTC	CASSGQWTGVYGYTF
TRBV6-6	once	TRBJ2-1	TRBD2	TGTGCCAGCAGAGACGGACTAGCGGGCTACAATGAGCAGTTCTTC	CASRDGLAGYNEQFF
TRBV6-5	-	TRBJ1-5	TRBD1	TGTGCCAGCAGTGGGACAGGGTGGAGCAATCAGCCCCAGCATTTT	CASSGTGWSNQPQHF
TRBV7-3	once	TRBJ2-1	TRBD2	TGTGCCAGCAGTCCAACCGGGACTAACTACAATGAGCAGTTCTTC	CASSPTGTNYNEQFF
TRBV7-2	-	TRBJ1-2	TRBD1	TGTGCCAGCAGCGCGCAGGGGGGGTATGGCTACACCTTC	CASSAQGGYGYTF
TRBV5-1	-	TRBJ2-1	TRBD2	TGCGCCAGCAGCACATTAGCGGGCTCCTACAATGAGCAGTTCTTC	CASSTLAGSYNEQFF
TRBV19	-	TRBJ1-2	-	TGTGCCAGTAGTATCAGGGGTGATGGCTACACCTTC	CASSIRGDGYTF
TRBV2	-	TRBJ2-5	TRBD2	TGTGCCAGCAAGGGGGACCTAGCGGGAGATGTGACCCAGTACTTC	CASKGDLAGDVTQYF
TRBV5-6	-	TRBJ1-2	-	TGTGCCAGCAGCTTGACACAAGAGGATGGCTACACCTTC	CASSLTQEDGYTF
TRBV28	-	TRBJ2-7	-	TGTGCCAGCAGTCCGGGACCTTCCTACGAGCAGTACTTC	CASSPGPSYEQYF
TRBV5-1	-	TRBJ2-4	-	TGCGCCAGCAGCTTGATAGTAAACGGAAAGAGCTACTTC	CASSLIVNGKSYF
TRBV11-2	-	TRBJ2-2	TRBD1	TGTGCCAGCAGCCGGACAGGGCAATCCGGGGAGCTGTTTTTT	CASSRTGQSGELFF
TRBV30	-	TRBJ2-2	-	TGTGCCTGGAGGGGTGCTCGGCGGACCGGGGAGCTGTTTTTT	CAWRGARRTGELFF
TRBV7-2	-	TRBJ2-1	TRBD1	TGTGCCAGCAGCTCCGGGACAGGGGGCAAGTATGAGCAGTTCTTC	CASSSGTGGKYEQFF
TRBV4-3	-	TRBJ1-2	-	TGCGCCAGCAGCCCCGGCTTTGCGGACTATGGCTACACCTTC	CASSPGFADYGYTF
TRBV14	-	TRBJ2-1	TRBD2	TGTGCCAGCAGACCTCCGGGACTAGCGGGACTCGGTGAGCAGTTCTTC	CASRPPGLAGLGEQFF
TRBV9	-	TRBJ1-3	TRBD1	TGTGCCAGCAGCTCCGGGACAGCCGGAAACACCATATATTTT	CASSSGTAGNTIYF
TRBV5-1	once	TRBJ2-5	-	TGCGCCAGCAGCTTGTTTGTCTCCGGGGAGACCCAGTACTTC	CASSLFVSGETQYF
TRBV7-2	-	TRBJ1-5	-	TGTGCCAGCAGCTTACGCGTTCAGGGAGGCAATCAGCCCCAGCATTTT	CASSLRVQGGNQPQHF
TRBV6-5	-	TRBJ2-7	TRBD2	TGTGCCAGCAGTTACCAGGGACTAGTGAATCGCGAGCAGTACTTC	CASSYQGLVNREQYF
TRBV27	-	TRBJ1-1	TRBD1	TGTGCCAGCAGTTTAAGGCCGGACAGGGTGAAGCAGGACACTGAAGCTTTCTTT	CASSLRPDRVKQDTEAFF
TRBV7-7	-	TRBJ2-1	TRBD2	TGTGCCAGCAGCCCCAGGGCTAGCGGGAGTAGTGAGCAGTTCTTC	CASSPRASGSSEQFF
TRBV5-4	-	TRBJ2-1	-	TGTGCCAGCAGCCCCGCCGTCGGACCCTGGTCTGAGCAGTTCTTC	CASSPAVGPWSEQFF
TRBV7-9	-	TRBJ2-1	TRBD1	TGTGCCAGCAGCTCCACGACCCAGGGGGTCCGGCAGTTCTTC	CASSSTTQGVRQFF
TRBV5-1	-	TRBJ1-1	-	TGCGCCAGCAGCTTCGACAACATGAACACTGAAGCTTTCTTT	CASSFDNMNTEAFF
TRBV27	few	TRBJ1-2	-	TGTGCCAGCAGTTTCTCTATCGCCTTGAATATCTATGGCTACACCTTC	CASSFSIALNIYGYTF
TRBV5-1	once	TRBJ2-1	-	TGCGCCAGCAGCAATACGCCAGGGGTCGGTAATGAGCAGTTCTTC	CASSNTPGVGNEQFF
TRBV6-5	-	TRBJ1-3	-	TGTGCCAGCGGCCGGACCTCTCCCTCTGGAAACACCATATATTTT	CASGRTSPSGNTIYF
TRBV18	-	TRBJ2-5	TRBD2	TGTGCCAGCTCACCCACCCTCCTAGCGGGACCCGAGACCCAGTACTTC	CASSPTLLAGPETQYF
TRBV2	-	TRBJ1-2	-	TGTGCCAGCAGATTGGACGGCCCTTGGGATGGCTACACCTTC	CASRLDGPWDGYTF
TRBV5-4	-	TRBJ1-3	-	TGTGCCAGCAGCTTTACCGGATCCGGATGGATCTCTGGAAACACCATATATTTT	CASSFTGSGWISGNTIYF